The entry that follows covers one TCR beta chain sequence. Its target antigen remains unknown. No much larger clonotype is one base removed from it; base qualities were not supplied. This entry belongs to a study of shared clonotypes between healthy human individuals (TCRdb year 2020). Turning to the overall study: A few men and a couple of women, aged 18 to 49 years, made up the cohort. For each donor, CD4 naive and CD4 memory were each given three plates, CD8 naive was given two plates, and CD8 memory was given one plate. Blood TCR repertoires of about five healthy adults were deeply sequenced to estimate repertoire size and the extent of clonotype sharing between individuals. Different laboratories and diverse techniques were used to prepare libraries and sequence TCR repertoires, to increase sequencing depth and limit assay-specific biases. Each donor's leukapheresis produced roughly between roughly 0.94 and 9.5 billion PBMCs.

Results the study describes overall, beyond this receptor: Estimated clonotype richness was generally larger for naive than for memory subsets. Even with the large sequencing depth, rarefaction of the sorted-subset datasets indicated that sequencing was incomplete. Sampling was limited to blood, and TCR repertoires in tissue likely differ from TCR repertoires in blood. Because the study included a small number of donors, the genetic and exposure-history diversity represented was limited. When a handful of donors were compared, the shared fraction of clonotypes was 5% to 6.5% for naive CD4, 3% to 4% for naive CD8, 2.3% for memory CD4, and about 0.36% for memory CD8. Compared with non-shared clonotypes, clonotypes shared by all four sorted-subset donors had higher generation probabilities. Based on pairwise subsampling, the degree of clonotype sharing among donors was expected to be affected by sequencing depth.

Using the deep immunoSEQ assay, multiplex PCR amplified TCR CDR3 regions from genomic DNA. For each cell subset, the extracted genomic DNA was distributed evenly across all wells of several immunoSEQ 96-well plates, and each plate served as one replicate. For sorted subsets, roughly 190 ng of genomic DNA, equivalent to 30,000 or so T cell genomes, went into each replicate PCR. Purified libraries were measured with a Qubit 3.0 fluorometer, size-checked on a Bioanalyzer 2100, and measured again with the KAPA Library Quantification kit. Each immunoSEQ 96-well plate was sequenced on its own single-read 150-cycle Illumina NextSeq 550 flow cell. Concerning the study's data processing: Because the immunoSEQ output held only junctional sequences and lacked quality scores, the filtering could not match the filtering applied to full-length reads. To assign V/J genes and CDR3, sequences were annotated using PyIR, a Python wrapper for IgBLAST v1.9, with IMGT germline references. Reads were filtered out if the reads had weak V/J assignments (E-value above 1e-6), no CDR3, stop codons, out-of-frame junctions, or ambiguous translated residues. V3J clonotypes were defined as sequences sharing an identical inferred V gene, J gene, and CDR3 amino acid sequence. The percentage overlap between two repertoires was calculated by dividing the number of shared unique clonotypes by the size of the smaller repertoire. Three approaches were used to assess repertoire richness: RTK rarefaction, the Chao1 estimator, and Recon v2.1 estimates of unobserved clonotypes. Generation probabilities for all TCRbeta clonotypes obtained by the gDNA method from a handful of donors were computed using OLGA. In TCRdb, the immuneACCESS table is reduced to in-frame sequences with V and J assigned. These tables do not hold every clone; where another copy was compared, an unresolved V gene accounts for under half, and the others remain unexplained. From that table come the V and J calls and clone size; the DNA was used to work out D and trimming. The sample table holds 2 million to 2.5 million clones, of which roughly 93% were seen once. Approximately 0.36% of the sample is held by the ten biggest clonotypes.

Healthy HIV-negative adults with no recently reported acute infections or vaccinations were included as donors. Only Caucasian adults living in Nashville, Tennessee, USA were represented among the donors. CD4+ T cells were enriched by magnetic negative selection, after which naive cells were positively selected on CD45RA and the negative fraction was taken as the memory subset. Blood was collected by leukapheresis, and PBMCs were isolated by Ficoll-Histopaque density gradient centrifugation and then cryopreserved in liquid nitrogen vapor phase. Analytical flow cytometry was used to check the purity and quantity of each magnetically sorted T cell population. Each sorted fraction had its genomic DNA isolated and then quantified by UV absorbance on a Nanodrop 2000c. CDR1 is given as SGHTA and CDR2 as FQGTGA, both from the germline V gene. The V end gives up 0 bases and the J end 0 bases, leaving 4 bases in the junction not matched to a gene. Reading from cysteine to phenylalanine, the CDR3 counts 17 amino acids. Solely the CDR3 DNA is kept, with 51 bases framed from the first base.

The sequence was collected from a young man in good health. Some clones in this sample may be carry-over from other donors' samples. In this chain, TRBV7-3 is recombined with TRBJ2-2, with 7 bases aligning to TRBD2. Sample: naive CD4+ T cells from PBMCs. In the paper's terms, the cell subset or site label means: CD45RA+ positively selected. For the CDR3, the sequence is CASSLTRLASNTGELFF. The nucleotide sequence reads TGTGCCAGCAGCTTAACAAGACTAGCTTCGAACACCGGGGAGCTGTTTTTT. Reference TRBV7-3 and TRBJ2-2 proteins supply the regions before and after the CDR3; the full variable domain is: GAGVSQTPSNKVTEKGKYVELRCDPISGHTALYWYRQSLGQGPEFLIYFQGTGAADDSGLPNDRFFAVRPEGSVSTLKIQRTERGDSAVYLCASSLTRLASNTGELFFGEGSRLTVL.